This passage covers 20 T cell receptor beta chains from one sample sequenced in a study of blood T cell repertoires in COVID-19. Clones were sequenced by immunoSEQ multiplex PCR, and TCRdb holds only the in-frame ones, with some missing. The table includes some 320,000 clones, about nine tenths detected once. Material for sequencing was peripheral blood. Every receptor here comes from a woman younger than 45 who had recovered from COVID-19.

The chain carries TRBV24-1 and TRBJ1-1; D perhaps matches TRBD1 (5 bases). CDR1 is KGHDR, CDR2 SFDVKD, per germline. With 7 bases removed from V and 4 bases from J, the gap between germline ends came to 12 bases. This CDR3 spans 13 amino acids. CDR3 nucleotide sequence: TGTGCCACCAGGGCCGACAGTTTCACTGAAGCTTTCTTT. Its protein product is CATRADSFTEAFF.

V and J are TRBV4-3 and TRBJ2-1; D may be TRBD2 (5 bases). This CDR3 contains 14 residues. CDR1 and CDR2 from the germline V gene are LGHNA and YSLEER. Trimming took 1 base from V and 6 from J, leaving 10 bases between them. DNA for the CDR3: TGCGCCAGCAGCCAAGTGGGCGGGTCCAATGAGCAGTTCTTC. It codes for CASSQVGGSNEQFF.

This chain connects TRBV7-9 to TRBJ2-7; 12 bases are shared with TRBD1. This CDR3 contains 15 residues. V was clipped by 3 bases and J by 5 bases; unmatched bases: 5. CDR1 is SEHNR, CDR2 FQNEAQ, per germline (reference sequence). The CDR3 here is CASSFTGTGGDEQYF. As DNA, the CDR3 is TGTGCCAGCAGCTTCACCGGGACAGGGGGCGACGAGCAGTACTTC.

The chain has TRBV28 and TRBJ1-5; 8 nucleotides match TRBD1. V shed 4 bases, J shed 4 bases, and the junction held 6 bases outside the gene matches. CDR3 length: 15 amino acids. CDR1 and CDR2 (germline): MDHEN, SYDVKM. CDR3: CASSSPQGANQPQHF. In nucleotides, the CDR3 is TGTGCCAGCAGTTCGCCCCAGGGGGCAAATCAGCCCCAGCATTTT.

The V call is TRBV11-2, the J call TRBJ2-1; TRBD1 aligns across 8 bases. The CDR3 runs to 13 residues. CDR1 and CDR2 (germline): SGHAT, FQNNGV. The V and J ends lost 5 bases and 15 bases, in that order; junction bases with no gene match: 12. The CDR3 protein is CASSPGQGLISFF. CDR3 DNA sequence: TGTGCCAGCAGCCCAGGACAGGGCCTCATTTCGTTCTTC.

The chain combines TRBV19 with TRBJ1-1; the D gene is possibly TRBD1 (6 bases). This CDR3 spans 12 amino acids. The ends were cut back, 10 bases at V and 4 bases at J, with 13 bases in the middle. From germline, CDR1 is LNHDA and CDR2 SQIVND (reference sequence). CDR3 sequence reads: CATSTGVTEAFF. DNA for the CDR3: TGTGCCACGTCGACAGGAGTCACTGAAGCTTTCTTT.

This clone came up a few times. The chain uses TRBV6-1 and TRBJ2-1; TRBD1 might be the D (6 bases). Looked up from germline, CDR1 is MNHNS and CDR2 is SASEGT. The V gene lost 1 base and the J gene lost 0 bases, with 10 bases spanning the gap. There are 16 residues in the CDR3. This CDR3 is CASSEERGFSYNEQFF. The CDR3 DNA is TGTGCCAGCAGTGAAGAGAGGGGGTTCTCCTACAATGAGCAGTTCTTC.

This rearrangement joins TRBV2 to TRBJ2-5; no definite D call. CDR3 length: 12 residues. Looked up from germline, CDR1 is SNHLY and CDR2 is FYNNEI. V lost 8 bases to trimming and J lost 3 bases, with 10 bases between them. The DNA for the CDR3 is TGTGCCAGCGCAACCGTAGAAGAGACCCAGTACTTC. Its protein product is CASATVEETQYF.

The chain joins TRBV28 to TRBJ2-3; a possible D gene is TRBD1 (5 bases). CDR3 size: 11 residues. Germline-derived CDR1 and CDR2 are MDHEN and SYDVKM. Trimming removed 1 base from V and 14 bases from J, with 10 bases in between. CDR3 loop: CASSLSRTRYF. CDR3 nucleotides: TGTGCCAGCAGTTTATCCAGGACAAGGTATTTT.

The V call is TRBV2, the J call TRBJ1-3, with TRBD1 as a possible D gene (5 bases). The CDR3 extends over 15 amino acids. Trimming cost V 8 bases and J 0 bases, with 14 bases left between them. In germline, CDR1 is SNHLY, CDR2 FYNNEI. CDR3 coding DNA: TGTGCCAGCCTCAGGGAAGCCAGCTCTGGAAACACCATATATTTT. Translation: CASLREASSGNTIYF. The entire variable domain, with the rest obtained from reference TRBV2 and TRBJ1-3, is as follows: EPEVTQTPSHQVTQMGQEVILRCVPISNHLYFYWYRQILGQKVEFLVSFYNNEISEKSEIFDDQFSVERPDGSNFTLKIRSTKLEDSAMYFCASLREASSGNTIYFGEGSWLTVV.

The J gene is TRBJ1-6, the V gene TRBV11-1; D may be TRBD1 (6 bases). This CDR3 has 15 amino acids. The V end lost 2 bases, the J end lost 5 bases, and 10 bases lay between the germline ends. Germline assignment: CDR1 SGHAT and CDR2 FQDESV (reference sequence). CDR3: CASSLRQGHNSPLHF. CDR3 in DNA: TGTGCCAGCAGCTTACGGCAGGGGCATAATTCACCCCTCCACTTT.

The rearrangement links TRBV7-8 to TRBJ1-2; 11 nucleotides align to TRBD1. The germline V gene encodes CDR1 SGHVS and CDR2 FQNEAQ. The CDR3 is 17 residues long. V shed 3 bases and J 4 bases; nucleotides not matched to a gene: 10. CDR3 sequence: CASSLRFGTGGFYGYTF. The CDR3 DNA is TGTGCCAGCAGCTTGAGGTTCGGGACAGGGGGTTTCTATGGCTACACCTTC. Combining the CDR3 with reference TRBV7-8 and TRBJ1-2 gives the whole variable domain GAGVSQSPRYKVAKRGQDVALRCDPISGHVSLFWYQQALGQGPEFLTYFQNEAQLDKSGLPSDRFFAERPEGSVSTLKIQRTQQEDSAVYLCASSLRFGTGGFYGYTFGSGTRLTVV.

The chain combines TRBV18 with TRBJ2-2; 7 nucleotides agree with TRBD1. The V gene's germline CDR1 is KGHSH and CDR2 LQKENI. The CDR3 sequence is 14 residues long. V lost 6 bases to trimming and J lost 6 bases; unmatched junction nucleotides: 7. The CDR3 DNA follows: TGTGCCAGCTCGCGACAGGGAAGCTCCGGGGAGCTGTTTTTT. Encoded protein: CASSRQGSSGELFF.

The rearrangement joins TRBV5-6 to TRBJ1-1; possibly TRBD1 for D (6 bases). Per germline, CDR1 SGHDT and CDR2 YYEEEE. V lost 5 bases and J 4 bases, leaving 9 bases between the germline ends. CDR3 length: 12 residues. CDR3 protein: CASSRGGTEAFF. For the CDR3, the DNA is TGTGCCAGCAGTCGAGGGGGCACTGAAGCTTTCTTT.

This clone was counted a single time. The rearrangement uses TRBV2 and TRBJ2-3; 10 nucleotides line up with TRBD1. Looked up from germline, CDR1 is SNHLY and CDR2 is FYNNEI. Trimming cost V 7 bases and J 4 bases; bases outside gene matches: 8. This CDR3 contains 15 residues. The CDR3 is CASTKDRGSPDTQYF. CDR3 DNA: TGTGCCAGCACCAAGGACAGGGGGTCCCCAGATACGCAGTATTTT.

This CDR3 reads CASSSTESGANVLTF. The CDR3, as DNA: TGTGCCAGCAGCTCTACGGAGTCTGGGGCCAACGTCCTGACTTTC. The genes are TRBV7-9 and TRBJ2-6; D remains unclear. CDR1 SEHNR and CDR2 FQNEAQ come from the germline V gene (reference sequence). V shed 4 bases and J shed 1 base, with 8 bases lying between them. The CDR3 sequence is 15 residues long. The full variable domain, completed using reference TRBV7-9 and TRBJ2-6, is DTGVSQNPRHKITKRGQNVTFRCDPISEHNRLYWYRQTLGQGPEFLTYFQNEAQLEKSRLLSDRFSAERPKGSFSTLEIQRTEQGDSAMYLCASSSTESGANVLTFGAGSRLTVL.

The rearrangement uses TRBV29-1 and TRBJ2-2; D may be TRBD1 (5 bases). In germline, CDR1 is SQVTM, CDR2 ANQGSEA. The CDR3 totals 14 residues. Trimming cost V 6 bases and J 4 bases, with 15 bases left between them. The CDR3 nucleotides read TGCAGCGTACAAGAGAAAAGGGGCACCGGGGAGCTGTTTTTT. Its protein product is CSVQEKRGTGELFF.

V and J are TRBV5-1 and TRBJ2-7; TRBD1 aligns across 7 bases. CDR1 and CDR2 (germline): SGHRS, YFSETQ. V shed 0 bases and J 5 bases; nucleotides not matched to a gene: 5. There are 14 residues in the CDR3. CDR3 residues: CASSLVGTANEQYF. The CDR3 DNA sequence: TGCGCCAGCAGCTTGGTGGGGACAGCGAACGAGCAGTACTTC.

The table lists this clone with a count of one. CDR3 residues: CASSPGAEAFF. The DNA for the CDR3 is TGTGCCAGCTCTCCAGGAGCTGAAGCTTTCTTT. The V call is TRBV18, the J call TRBJ1-1; D gene unclear. CDR3 size: 11 residues. Germline V CDR1 and CDR2: KGHSH, LQKENI. Trimming removed 6 bases from V and 6 bases from J, with 8 bases in between.

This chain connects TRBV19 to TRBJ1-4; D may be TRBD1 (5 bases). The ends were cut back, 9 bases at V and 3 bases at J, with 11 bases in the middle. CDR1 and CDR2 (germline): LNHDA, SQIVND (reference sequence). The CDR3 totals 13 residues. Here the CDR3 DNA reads TGTGCCAGCGGGGGTCGGGCTAATGAAAAACTGTTTTTT. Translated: CASGGRANEKLFF.